This TCR beta chain was profiled in a study of identifying expanded T cells in peripheral blood (dated by TCRdb to the late 2010s). Context from the whole study: Technical replicates were generated by sequencing separate aliquots of the same genomic DNA pool, and four replicates were compared pairwise. On the study overall, not on this receptor specifically: In all healthy donors, the variance in clone template counts between samples taken roughly 14 days apart rose significantly as total template count increased. The binomial model flagged 0.9 to 1.5 differentially abundant clones between technical replicates, compared with about 15 over two weeks and 19 over four weeks. The authors expected biological variance in healthy repertoires might increase further over much longer intervals such as months to years. Across all healthy-donor time intervals, the beta-binomial model significantly cut both the number of clones called differentially abundant and the false-positive rate.

Points on this clone: Its cognate antigen has yet to be identified. No much larger clonotype is one base removed from it; base qualities were not supplied.

Trimming removed 3 bases from V and 9 bases from J, leaving 16 bases between the germline ends. The CDR3 starts with the cysteine, ends with the phenylalanine, and has 14 residues. The kept DNA is CDR3 alone, 42 bases in frame from the first base. The germline V gene gives CDR1 as SGHDT and CDR2 as YYEEEE. TCRbeta CDR3 regions were profiled with the immunoSEQ Assay using bias-controlled multiplex PCR amplification of genomic DNA. Per the source publication's procedure: The absolute abundance of each unique TCRbeta CDR3 region was quantified after sequences were collapsed and filtered. Two models were used to test differential abundance: a binomial model (Fisher-equivalent) and a beta-binomial model that adds time-dependent variance fitted from healthy donors. Clones with fewer than 5 combined templates were excluded, and clones with Benjamini-Hochberg FDR below 0.01 were called differentially abundant. Beta-binomial variance was modeled as a function of total template count across the two samples using the form v = (b*log(k)+a)^2. TCRdb limited this immuneACCESS table to in-frame rearrangements with V and J called. A share of clones is missing; checked studies link under half to unresolved V genes, and the rest is unexplained. Clone size and the V and J calls come from that table; the DNA yielded D and trimming. The sample has over 90,000 clones on record, approximately 88% of them singletons. The ten top clones hold 4.5% to 7% of the sample.

During the collection period, no immune events, such as infections, were documented for the healthy donors. To calibrate time-dependent variance in a beta-binomial model of T-cell clone differential abundance, blood repertoires from healthy donors were used as a training cohort. The training cohort included around 10 healthy donors, of whom 3 were female and 7 were male. An age range of roughly 29 to 65 years, with an average of roughly 45 years, was recorded for the donors. Whole blood was collected from each healthy donor at three time points spaced 2 to 3 weeks apart and obtained from a commercial supplier. For immunosequencing, genomic DNA was extracted from whole blood that had not been sorted.

The sample taken for sequencing was blood. This TCR was sampled from a person aged 18 to 75 in good health. The V gene is TRBV5-6 and the J gene is TRBJ1-3; TRBD1 is perhaps the D gene, given 6 matching bases. The nucleotides are TGTGCCAGCAGCTCGACCGGGACATCTCGCACCATATATTTT. This gives the protein CASSSTGTSRTIYF. With all but the CDR3 taken from the reference TRBV5-6 and TRBJ1-3 genes, the full variable domain is: DAGVTQSPTHLIKTRGQQVTLRCSPKSGHDTVSWYQQALGQGPQFIFQYYEEEERQRGNFPDRFSGHQFPNYSSELNVNALLLGDSALYLCASSSTGTSRTIYFGEGSWLTVV.